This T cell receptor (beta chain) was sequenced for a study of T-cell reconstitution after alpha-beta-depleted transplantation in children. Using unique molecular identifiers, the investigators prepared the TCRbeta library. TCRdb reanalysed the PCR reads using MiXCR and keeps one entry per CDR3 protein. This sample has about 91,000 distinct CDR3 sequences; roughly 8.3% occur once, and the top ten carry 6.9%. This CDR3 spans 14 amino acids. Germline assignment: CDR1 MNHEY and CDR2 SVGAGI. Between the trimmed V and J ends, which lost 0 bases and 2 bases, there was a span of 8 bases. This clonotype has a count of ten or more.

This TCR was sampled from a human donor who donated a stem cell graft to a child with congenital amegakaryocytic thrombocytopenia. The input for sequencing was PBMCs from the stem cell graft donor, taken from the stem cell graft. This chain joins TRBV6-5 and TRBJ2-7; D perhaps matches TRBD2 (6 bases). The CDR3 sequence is CASSYSGEAYEQYF. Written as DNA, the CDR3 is TGTGCCAGCAGTTACTCTGGGGAGGCCTACGAGCAGTACTTC.